This entry describes one T cell receptor (beta chain). Its antigen is still unknown. This sample stems from a study of T cells in localized non-small cell lung cancer. Sequencing used immunoSEQ multiplex PCR; TCRdb keeps in-frame clones, though not all of them. The repertoire holds 55,000 or so clones, with roughly 75% as singletons. V was pared by 9 bases and J by 0 bases, with 18 bases between. Germline CDR1 reads LNHDA; CDR2 reads SQIVND (reference sequence). This CDR3 spans 17 amino acids. Whole-study results and caveats: Adjacent lung held a median around 60 of the top 100 tumor clones.

The V call is TRBV19, the J call TRBJ2-6; a possible D gene is TRBD1 (6 bases). The sequences come from PBMCs, collected before any cancer treatment. This clonotype was sampled from a woman aged 35 to 70 with stage II lung adenocarcinoma. CDR3 sequence: CARGRQDLFSGANVLTF. CDR3 DNA sequence: TGTGCCAGAGGGAGACAGGACCTTTTCTCTGGGGCCAACGTCCTGACTTTC.